Listed below are T cell receptor beta chains from one sample, sequenced in a study of cytomegalovirus exposure and HLA in healthy donors. Assay: immunoSEQ multiplex PCR; the TCRdb copy retains only in-frame clones and omits some. There are 70,000 to 75,000 clones in the sample; 90% to 95% occur only once, and over 1.2% lies in the top ten. Source material: PBMCs. The receptors were gathered from a man younger than 30 in good health and CMV-seropositive. Each CDR3 is given with its conserved first and last residue. The D gene is left open where the match is weak. For some rows the clone size is stated as once, few or many, or as a class when expanded; others skip it.

V gene,clone size,D gene,CDR3 length,J gene,CDR3 DNA,CDR3 protein
TRBV5-1,.,TRBD1,16,TRBJ2-5,TGCGCCAGCAGCTTCCGACAGGGGGGGTCAGGAGAGACCCAGTACTTC,CASSFRQGGSGETQYF
TRBV7-3,.,.,15,TRBJ1-2,TGTGCCAGCAGCCCCACGTCTCAGGGTGGCTATGGCTACACCTTC,CASSPTSQGGYGYTF
TRBV4-1,.,.,17,TRBJ2-3,TGCGCCAGCAGCCAAGAGGGGGGACCAACTAGCACAGATACGCAGTATTTT,CASSQEGGPTSTDTQYF
TRBV5-1,.,TRBD1,16,TRBJ1-1,TGCGCCAGCAGGAAGGGGACAGGGGGGATGAACACTGAAGCTTTCTTT,CASRKGTGGMNTEAFF
TRBV30,.,.,13,TRBJ1-4,TGCGTCGGCCGAGACACAACTAATGAAAAACTGTTTTTT,CVGRDTTNEKLFF
TRBV5-4,.,.,13,TRBJ1-5,TGTGCCAGCAGCTTGTCGGGCAATCAGCCCCAGCATTTT,CASSLSGNQPQHF
TRBV5-6,.,.,13,TRBJ2-3,TGTGCCAGCAGCACCACCCACGGGGATACGCAGTATTTT,CASSTTHGDTQYF
TRBV7-2,once,.,16,TRBJ1-2,TGTGCCAGCAGCTTAGTTCCTCGGGGGGGCAGCTCTGGCTACACCTTC,CASSLVPRGGSSGYTF
TRBV7-3,once,.,13,TRBJ2-7,TGTGCCAGCAGCCCCGCACAGGGCTACGAGCAGTACTTC,CASSPAQGYEQYF
TRBV29-1,.,TRBD1,14,TRBJ1-2,TGCAGCGTTGGTTGGACAGGGGGCGCAGGGGGCTACACCTTC,CSVGWTGGAGGYTF
TRBV4-2,few,TRBD1,16,TRBJ2-7,TGTGCCAGCAGCCAAGAAAGGGGACAGCCCTCCTACGAGCAGTACTTC,CASSQERGQPSYEQYF
TRBV5-6,.,TRBD2,15,TRBJ2-3,TGTGCCAGCAGCGCGCGGGGGAGCGCCACAGATACGCAGTATTTT,CASSARGSATDTQYF
TRBV30,.,.,12,TRBJ1-2,TGTGCCTGGGGAACAGGGAACTATGGCTACACCTTC,CAWGTGNYGYTF
TRBV19,.,.,14,TRBJ1-1,TGTGCCAGTAGTGTATGGGGGGGGAACACTGAAGCTTTCTTT,CASSVWGGNTEAFF
TRBV25-1,.,.,12,TRBJ2-2,TGTGCCAGCACAGGGTTCACCGGGGAGCTGTTTTTT,CASTGFTGELFF
TRBV14,once,.,13,TRBJ2-3,TGTGCCAGCAGCCAAGACGTCCCAGATACGCAGTATTTT,CASSQDVPDTQYF
TRBV27,.,.,12,TRBJ2-1,TGTGCCAGCAAATGGAACAGCAATGAGCAGTTCTTC,CASKWNSNEQFF
TRBV19,.,.,13,TRBJ2-3,TGTGCCAGTCAAAGGGGAGGAACAGATACGCAGTATTTT,CASQRGGTDTQYF
TRBV27,.,TRBD1,15,TRBJ1-1,TGTGCCAGCAGACAGACAGGGGGCTTTAACACTGAAGCTTTCTTT,CASRQTGGFNTEAFF
TRBV27,few,.,14,TRBJ1-2,TGTGCCAGCAGCCCGCTAACGACAGAGCCCAGCTACACCTTC,CASSPLTTEPSYTF
TRBV28,once,.,12,TRBJ2-7,TGTGCCAACGGACAAGGATTAGCCGAGCAGTACTTC,CANGQGLAEQYF
TRBV6-1,once,TRBD2,16,TRBJ2-3,TGTGCCAGCACTGTAGCGGGGGGGTCGGAGTCACATACGCAGTATTTT,CASTVAGGSESHTQYF
TRBV11-3,.,TRBD1,14,TRBJ1-1,TGTGCCAGCAGCTTCGGACAGGGGGCTGGTGAAGCTTTCTTT,CASSFGQGAGEAFF
TRBV7-6,.,TRBD2,17,TRBJ2-5,TGTGCCAGCAGCTTATTGAGCCCTCGGACTAGCGAAGAGACCCAGTACTTC,CASSLLSPRTSEETQYF
TRBV29-1,.,.,16,TRBJ1-4,TGCAGCTTCCCCCGACAGGTATATGGGCCTAACGAAAAACTGTTTTTT,CSFPRQVYGPNEKLFF
TRBV9,.,TRBD2,18,TRBJ2-7,TGTGCCAGCAGCGGGGGAACTAGCGGGGGCCTTCTCTCCTACGAGCAGTACTTC,CASSGGTSGGLLSYEQYF
TRBV5-1,.,TRBD2,14,TRBJ2-3,TGCGCCAGCAGCTTGGGGGCGGGAGAGGATACGCAGTATTTT,CASSLGAGEDTQYF
TRBV5-6,once,.,16,TRBJ2-5,TGTGCCAGCAGCTTGGCCGGACCCGCGGGCCAAGAGACCCAGTACTTC,CASSLAGPAGQETQYF
TRBV14,once,.,13,TRBJ2-2,TGTGCCAGCAGCCGCGGGATCACCGGGGAGCTGTTTTTT,CASSRGITGELFF
TRBV29-1,.,.,14,TRBJ2-2,TGCAGCGTCCGCAGGGTAGAGAACACCGGGGAGCTGTTTTTT,CSVRRVENTGELFF